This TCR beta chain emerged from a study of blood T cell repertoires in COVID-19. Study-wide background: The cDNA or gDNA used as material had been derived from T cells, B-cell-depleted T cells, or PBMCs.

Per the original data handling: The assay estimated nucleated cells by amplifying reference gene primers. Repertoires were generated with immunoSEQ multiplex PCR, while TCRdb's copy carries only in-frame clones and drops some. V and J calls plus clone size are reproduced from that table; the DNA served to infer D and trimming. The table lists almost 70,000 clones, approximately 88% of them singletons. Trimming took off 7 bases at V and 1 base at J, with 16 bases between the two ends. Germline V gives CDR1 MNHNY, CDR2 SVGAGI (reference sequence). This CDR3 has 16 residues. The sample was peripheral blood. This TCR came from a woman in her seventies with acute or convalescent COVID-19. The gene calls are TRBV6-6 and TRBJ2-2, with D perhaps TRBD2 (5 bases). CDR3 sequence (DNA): TGTGCCAGCACCACCCCCGGACTGTTGAACACCGGGGAGCTGTTTTTT. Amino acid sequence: CASTTPGLLNTGELFF.